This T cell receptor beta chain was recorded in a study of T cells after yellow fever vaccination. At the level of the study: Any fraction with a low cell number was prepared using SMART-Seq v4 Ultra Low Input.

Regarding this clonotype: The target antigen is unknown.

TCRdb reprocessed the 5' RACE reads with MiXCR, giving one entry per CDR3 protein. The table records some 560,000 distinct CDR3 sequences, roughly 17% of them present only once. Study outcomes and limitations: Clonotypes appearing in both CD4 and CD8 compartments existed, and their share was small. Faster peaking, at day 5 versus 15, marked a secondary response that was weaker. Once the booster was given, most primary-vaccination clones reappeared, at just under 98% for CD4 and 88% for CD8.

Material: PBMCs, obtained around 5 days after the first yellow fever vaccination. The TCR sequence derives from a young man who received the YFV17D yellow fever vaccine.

The CDR3 loop is CASSLWLGQGGQETQYF. The CDR3 DNA reads TGTGCCAGCAGTTTATGGTTAGGACAGGGGGGTCAAGAGACCCAGTACTTC. The V call is TRBV27, the J call TRBJ2-5; 10 bases align to TRBD1. J gave up 2 bases and V 1 base, and 7 bases lay outside the gene matches. CDR3 length: 17 residues. CDR1 is MNHEY, CDR2 SMNVEV, per germline (reference sequence).